This T cell receptor beta chain was retrieved from a study of cytomegalovirus exposure and HLA in healthy donors (dated by TCRdb to about 2017). The study in broad terms: An earlier analysis of more than 550 of the donors reported approximately 300 Gb of sequence data and 100 million to 120 million unique TCR beta sequences obtained from around 170 million T cells. About 320 gigabases of sequencing data and tens of millions of unique TCR sequences were included in an early release covering 500 to 750 HLA-typed donors. Among the roughly 390 genotyped donors, approximately 76% belonged to the genetic ancestry cluster associated with self-reported Caucasian donors. The aim of the study was to test whether cataloging public T cell receptors could identify signatures of past pathogen exposure. Using immunosequencing, the study profiled T cell repertoires from fewer than 850 subjects and related those repertoires to cytomegalovirus serostatus. Along with the approximately 620-subject first cohort, a separate validation cohort of roughly 110 different subjects was used. High-throughput TCR immunosequencing, statistical association of individual TCRs with disease status, and machine learning were combined to predict cytomegalovirus infection status. A later analysis re-analyzed previously published TCR beta repertoires from 660 or so donors and added high-resolution HLA genotyping to study TCR occurrence patterns. In the later analysis, no new phenotypic data were used to find candidate immune exposures; instead, reliance was placed on TCR beta sequences and their occurrence across donors. An earlier analysis of 500 to 650 of the donors applied high-throughput TCR beta sequencing to assess whether each TCR beta V gene segment acted as functional or pseudogenic. Donor age, sex, ethnicity and CMV serostatus were compiled together with the repertoire data. A later genetic analysis took genome-wide SNP genotypes for about three fifths of the roughly 700 donors and used that subset as a discovery cohort. Every repertoire in the discovery cohort had been generated on one and the same sequencing platform. HLA typing included class I and class II loci at four-digit resolution. The number of donors typed differed by locus, with roughly 629-640 for A, B, C, DRB1 and DQB1, 522 for DQA1, nearly 610 for DPA1, and some 440 for DPB1. Roughly 5 DR-DQ haplotypes were handled as single units for association and clustering, since linkage in the cohort was strong. Among some 410 genotyped donors of the cohort, an average of approximately 240,000 unique TCR beta nucleotide sequences was sequenced per donor, of which approximately 19% were non-productive. The paper as a whole reports these results and caveats: A few of the identified cytomegalovirus-associated TCR beta chains were confirmed in vitro to be specific for cytomegalovirus antigens. The sequencing pipeline was judged likely to have produced a cluster of highly shared sequence variants as a technical artifact. According to a later analysis, most CMV-associated TCR beta chains appeared to be HLA-restricted, and the HLA associations seemed to be driven largely by CMV exposure. HLA typing was unavailable for some donors at each locus, so association tests used only the typed subset. In both the original and validation cohorts, the classifier was reported to diagnose cytomegalovirus status with high specificity and sensitivity. In a later analysis, several top co-occurrence clusters were reported to appear linked to parvovirus B19, influenza, CMV and Epstein-Barr virus. In the study, some 180 TCR beta chains were listed as associated with cytomegalovirus. This cohort had only TCR beta chains sequenced, and the lack of alpha or paired-chain data limited which features could be detected. In an earlier analysis of approximately 590 of the donors, most TCR beta V segments appeared in productive rearrangements about 87% or about 30% of the time, broadly matching IMGT annotations. An association between a missense DCLRE1C variant and V-gene and J-gene trimming of TCR beta chains was found in a later genetic analysis and replicated in an independent cohort. In a later analysis, 16,951 TCR beta sequences were associated with specific HLA alleles at a false discovery rate of 0.05. A further reported finding was that TCR beta sequences accurately predicted the HLA-A and HLA-B alleles for most subjects in the first cohort. The only immune exposure information available for the cohort was CMV serostatus. Correlated functional status among segregating V segments might reflect linkage disequilibrium, but an unknown experimental factor could not be ruled out. Seventeen rarely observed V segments, including chromosome 9 orphons, were excluded from the earlier analysis of approximately 500 of the donors because counts were too low. In a later analysis, HLA-associated TCR beta chains showed more clonal expansion and lower generation probabilities than non-associated chains that were equally common. Most TCR sequences were observed very rarely across donors, whereas some public TCRs were present in many individuals. Compared with the roughly 600-donor mean, donors in an Asian-associated ancestry cluster had fewer N-insertions in productive TCRs, according to a later genetic analysis. It was suggested by the authors that the approach could potentially be generalized to other disease states and immunological phenotypes. A later analysis found that TCR association rates varied across HLA loci, with DRB1 alleles showing the most associated TCRs and HLA-C alleles the fewest. Assigning TCR associations to individual alleles was difficult when HLA alleles, especially DR and DQ, strongly co-occurred. Roughly uniform sequencing depth across donors was assumed in presence/absence analyses, although this assumption may not hold.

Library preparation used the immunoSEQ multiplex PCR assay. For the multiplex PCR, a mixture combining 60 forward primers for TCR Vbeta segments and 13 reverse primers for TCR Jbeta segments was used. The CDR3 region of rearranged TCR beta genes was amplified from genomic DNA with a multiplex PCR assay. On the Illumina HiSeq System, the amplified TCR beta libraries were sequenced as 87-base-pair reads. The paper's data handling went like this. Across the 666 repertoires, a later analysis counted tens of millions of unique TCR beta chains, some 11 million of which were shared by at least two donors. To remove PCR and sequencing errors, raw reads were error-corrected and collapsed into unique sequences using a nearest-neighbor algorithm that merged closely related sequences. To assign V, D and J gene segments, CDR3 sequences were aligned to IMGT reference sequences. For a sequence to be retained, at least a six-nucleotide match to both a V gene segment and a J gene segment was required. Rearrangements were called productive when the CDR3 lacked stop codons and stayed in frame with V and J; all others were non-productive. Following IMGT convention, CDR3 was defined as the stretch from the second conserved V-encoded cysteine up to the conserved J-encoded phenylalanine. Sequences without an unambiguous match to a single V gene segment were excluded from the earlier analysis of about 600 of the donors. An earlier analysis of a few hundred of the donors called V segments functional above 56.7% productive rearrangements and segregating when the between-donor standard deviation exceeded 5%. A statistical classification framework was developed to diagnose cytomegalovirus status using the catalog of TCR beta chain sequences. A later analysis assigned V and J genes by comparing TCR nucleotide sequences with IMGT/GENE-DB human TR gene sequences. Using the TCRdist pipeline, a later analysis assigned CDR3 sequences along with most-parsimonious VDJ recombination scenarios. A later analysis defined each TCR beta chain by its CDR3 amino acid sequence plus V-gene family, and excluded reads lacking a unique V-gene family. In a later analysis, 500 to 650 highly shared, low-generation-probability nucleotide sequences were removed to address suspected cross-contamination and a sequencing artifact. In a later analysis, a clonal expansion index for each public chain was calculated from normalized within-repertoire ranks of inferred template counts. A later analysis computed generation probabilities with a VDJ recombination model fitted to out-of-frame rearrangements, and checked the results against IGoR. Hypergeometric tests were used in a later analysis to score TCR-TCR, TCR-HLA and TCR-CMV co-occurrence, with a repertoire-size bias correction applied to the TCR pairs. To estimate false discovery rates, a later analysis permuted the HLA or CMV assignments 20 times. A later analysis grouped co-occurring TCRs with DBSCAN, adding TCRdist sequence similarity when clustering within HLA-allele-positive subsets. Repertoires with fewer than 30,000 or more than 120,000 public chains were left out of co-occurrence clustering, as were a handful of repertoires with anomalous nucleotide sharing. TCRdb retrieved this table from immuneACCESS and kept in-frame rearrangements only. Not all clones are present; in checked studies, unresolved V genes account for under half, and no reason is known for the remainder. The V and J calls and the clone size are those of that table, but D and trimming were determined from the DNA. The sample table contains 50,000 to 60,000 clones; only one count was recorded for roughly 76% of them. The ten largest clones take up 2.5% to 3% of the sample.

In regard to this clone: This receptor's antigen is unknown. One junction end disagrees with the germline gene, perhaps due to a read error. Other DNA sequences of this sample code for an identical CDR3.

The cohort consisted of more than 650 healthy bone marrow donors. At the time of sampling, every cohort member was nominally healthy, though immune exposures that went unrecorded were likely present. The donor was CMV seropositive and belonged to the group of 250 to 300 seropositive cohort members. A peripheral blood sample was provided by each donor, and peripheral blood mononuclear cells were used for TCR beta sequencing. Genomic DNA was extracted from the blood cell samples with the Qiagen DNeasy Blood Extraction Kit. What was sequenced was PBMCs. The source is a woman aged 40 to 49 in good health and CMV-seropositive.

The CDR3 region has the sequence CAWRGQGDSPLHF. The sequenced DNA: TGTGCCTGGAGAGGGCAGGGGGATTCGCCCCTCCACTTT. The chain uses TRBV30 and TRBJ1-6; 7 central nucleotides agree with TRBD1. Via the germline V gene (reference sequence), CDR1 is GTSNPN and CDR2 SVGIG. From the cysteine up to the phenylalanine, the CDR3 has a length of 13 residues. Only the CDR3 portion is preserved as DNA: 39 bases, with reading frame beginning at the first base.